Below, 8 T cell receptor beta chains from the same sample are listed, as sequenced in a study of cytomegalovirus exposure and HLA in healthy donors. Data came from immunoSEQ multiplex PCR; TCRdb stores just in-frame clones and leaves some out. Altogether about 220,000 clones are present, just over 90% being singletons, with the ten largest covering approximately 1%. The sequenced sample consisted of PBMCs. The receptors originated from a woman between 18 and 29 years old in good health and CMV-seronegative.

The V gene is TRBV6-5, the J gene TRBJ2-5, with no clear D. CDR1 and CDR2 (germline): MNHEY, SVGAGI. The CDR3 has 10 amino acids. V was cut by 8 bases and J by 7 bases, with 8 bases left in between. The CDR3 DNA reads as TGTGCCAGCGGCTGGTGGACCCAGTACTTC. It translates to CASGWWTQYF.

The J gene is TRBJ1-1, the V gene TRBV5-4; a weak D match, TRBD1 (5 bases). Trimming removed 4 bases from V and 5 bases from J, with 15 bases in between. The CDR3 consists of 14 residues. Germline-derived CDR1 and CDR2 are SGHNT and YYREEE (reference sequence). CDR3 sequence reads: CASSQGGEWTEAFF. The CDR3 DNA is TGTGCCAGCAGCCAAGGAGGGGAATGGACTGAAGCTTTCTTT. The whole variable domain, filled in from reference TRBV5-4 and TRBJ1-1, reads ETGVTQSPTHLIKTRGQQVTLRCSSQSGHNTVSWYQQALGQGPQFIFQYYREEENGRGNFPPRFSGLQFPNYSSELNVNALELDDSALYLCASSQGGEWTEAFFGQGTRLTVV.

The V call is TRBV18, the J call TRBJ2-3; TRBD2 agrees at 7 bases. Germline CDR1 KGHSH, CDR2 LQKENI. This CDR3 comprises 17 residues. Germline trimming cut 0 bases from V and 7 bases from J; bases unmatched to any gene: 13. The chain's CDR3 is CASSPPKGTHGTNTQYF. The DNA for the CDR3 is TGTGCCAGCTCACCACCGAAGGGGACTCACGGGACTAATACGCAGTATTTT. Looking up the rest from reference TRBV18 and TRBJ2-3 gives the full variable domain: NAGVMQNPRHLVRRRGQEARLRCSPMKGHSHVYWYRQLPEEGLKFMVYLQKENIIDESGMPKERFSAEFPKEGPSILRIQQVVRGDSAAYFCASSPPKGTHGTNTQYFGPGTRLTVL.

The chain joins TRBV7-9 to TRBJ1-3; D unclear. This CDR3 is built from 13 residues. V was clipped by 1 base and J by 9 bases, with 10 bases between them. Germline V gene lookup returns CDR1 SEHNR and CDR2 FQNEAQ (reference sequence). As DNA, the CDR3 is TGTGCCAGCAGCTTAGAGTCTTTCGGCACCATATATTTT. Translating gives CASSLESFGTIYF.

CDR3 in amino acids: CASSLWGQGVWGYTF. In nucleotides, the CDR3 is TGTGCCAGCAGTTTGTGGGGACAGGGGGTGTGGGGCTACACCTTC. The chain is built from TRBV27 and TRBJ1-2, with TRBD1 matching over 11 bases. Trimming took 3 bases from V and 8 from J; bases not matched to a gene: 8. CDR3 length: 15 amino acids. Germline CDR1 and CDR2: MNHEY and SMNVEV (reference sequence).

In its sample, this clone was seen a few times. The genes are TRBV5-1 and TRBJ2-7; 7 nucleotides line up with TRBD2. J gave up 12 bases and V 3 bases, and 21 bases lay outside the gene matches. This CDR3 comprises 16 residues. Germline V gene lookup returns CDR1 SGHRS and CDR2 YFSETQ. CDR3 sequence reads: CASSSEVGGSSPIRYF. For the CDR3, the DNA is TGCGCCAGCAGCTCCGAGGTGGGAGGGAGCTCCCCTATAAGGTACTTC.

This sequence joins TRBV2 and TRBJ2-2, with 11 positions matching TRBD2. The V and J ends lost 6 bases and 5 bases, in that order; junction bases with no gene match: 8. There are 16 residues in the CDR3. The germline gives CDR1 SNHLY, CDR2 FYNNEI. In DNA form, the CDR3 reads TGTGCCAGCAGAGTTAGCGGGAGGGCAAGGACCGGGGAGCTGTTTTTT. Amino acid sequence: CASRVSGRARTGELFF.

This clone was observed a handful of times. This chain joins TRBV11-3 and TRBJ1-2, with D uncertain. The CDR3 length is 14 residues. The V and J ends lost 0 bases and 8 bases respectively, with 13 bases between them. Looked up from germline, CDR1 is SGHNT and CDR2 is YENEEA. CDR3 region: CASSLDPGGRGYTF. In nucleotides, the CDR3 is TGTGCCAGCAGCTTAGATCCGGGAGGACGGGGCTACACCTTC. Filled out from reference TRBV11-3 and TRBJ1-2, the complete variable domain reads EAGVVQSPRYKIIEKKQPVAFWCNPISGHNTLYWYLQNLGQGPELLIRYENEEAVDDSQLPKDRFSAERLKGVDSTLKIQPAELGDSAVYLCASSLDPGGRGYTFGSGTRLTVV.